This T cell receptor (beta chain) stems from a study of blood T cell repertoires in COVID-19. In the study overall: Acute and convalescent COVID-19 specimens originated in the United States, Italy and Spain. Sample material is recorded as cDNA or gDNA derived from T cells, B-cell-depleted T cells, or PBMCs.

Per the authors' pipeline: Reference gene primer amplification gave nucleated cell count estimates. Measured with immunoSEQ multiplex PCR; TCRdb has only the in-frame clones, and not every one. From that table come the V and J calls and clone size; the DNA was used to work out D and trimming. The table shows some 91,000 clones, with 83% occurring only once. The V and J ends lost 0 bases and 5 bases respectively, with 5 bases between them. The CDR3 extends over 13 amino acids. Germline CDR1 and CDR2: SGHAT and FQNNGV. The sequence came from a human donor in a cohort sampled during active COVID-19. What was sequenced was peripheral blood. The chain joins TRBV11-2 to TRBJ1-5; D unresolved. CDR3: CASSLEAHQPQHF. For the CDR3, the DNA is TGTGCCAGCAGCTTAGAGGCCCATCAGCCCCAGCATTTT.